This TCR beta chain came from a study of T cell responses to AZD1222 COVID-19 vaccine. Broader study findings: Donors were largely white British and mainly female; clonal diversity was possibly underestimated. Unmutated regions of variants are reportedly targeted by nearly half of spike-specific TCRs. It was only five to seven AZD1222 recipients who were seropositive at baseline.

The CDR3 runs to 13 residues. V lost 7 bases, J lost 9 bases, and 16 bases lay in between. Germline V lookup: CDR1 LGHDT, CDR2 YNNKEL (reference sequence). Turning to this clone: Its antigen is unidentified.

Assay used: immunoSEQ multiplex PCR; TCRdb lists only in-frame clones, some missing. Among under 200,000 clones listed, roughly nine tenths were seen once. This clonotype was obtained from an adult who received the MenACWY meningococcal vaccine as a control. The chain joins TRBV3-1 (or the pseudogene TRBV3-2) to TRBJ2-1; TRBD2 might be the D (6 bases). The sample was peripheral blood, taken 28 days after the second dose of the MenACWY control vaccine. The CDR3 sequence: CASKLAAWGEQFF. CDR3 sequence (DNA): TGTGCCAGCAAACTAGCTGCCTGGGGTGAGCAGTTCTTC.